This entry lists 24 T cell receptor beta chains sequenced from one sample in a study of CD8 T cells in ankylosing spondylitis. TCRdb re-called the 5' RACE reads with MiXCR, one entry per CDR3 protein. In the table there are about 220,000 distinct CDR3 sequences, 20% to 30% of which are singletons. Sequencing was carried out using blood, either unsorted or a sorted T cell fraction (not recorded which). These receptors came from a male donor with ankylosing spondylitis or in good health (not recorded which).

The chain uses TRBV9 and TRBJ2-3; tentative D call: TRBD2 (6 bases). Trimming removed 0 bases from V and 2 bases from J, with 7 bases in between. The CDR3 is 14 amino acids. Germline values: CDR1 SGDLS, CDR2 YYNGEE. The CDR3, as DNA: TGTGCCAGCAGCGTAGCGGACTACACAGATACGCAGTATTTT. Translated, it gives CASSVADYTDTQYF.

Regarding this clonotype: A clone one base away is much larger, so this may be a read error. CDR3 region: CAISKNNEQFF. As DNA, the CDR3 is TGTGCCATCAGTAAGAACAATGAGCAGTTCTTC. The rearrangement joins TRBV10-3 to TRBJ2-1; D is unclear. The V gene lost 5 bases and the J gene lost 5 bases, with 4 bases spanning the gap. CDR3 size: 11 residues. CDR1 and CDR2 from the germline V gene are ENHRY and SYGVKD.

This clonotype was counted a few times. The chain combines TRBV6-1 with TRBJ2-6; maybe TRBD1 (6 bases). V was cut by 11 bases and J by 0 bases, with 17 bases left in between. CDR1 is MNHNS, CDR2 SASEGT, per germline. The CDR3 runs 16 residues. As DNA, the CDR3 is TGTGCCTCCCAACAGGGCAGCCTCTCTGGGGCCAACGTCCTGACTTTC. It encodes CASQQGSLSGANVLTF.

This clonotype appeared many times. The genes are TRBV10-2 and TRBJ2-1; perhaps TRBD1 as D (6 bases). Trimming took off 5 bases at V and 1 base at J, with 9 bases between the two ends. The CDR3 loop spans 14 amino acids. CDR1 and CDR2 from the germline V gene are WSHSY and SAAADI. CDR3 in DNA: TGCGCCAGCAGTCAGGGACAATCCTACAATGAGCAGTTCTTC. Translated: CASSQGQSYNEQFF.

This chain connects TRBV6-5 to TRBJ2-7, with 7 positions matching TRBD2. The V segment lost 4 bases and the J segment 3 bases; nucleotides outside the gene matches: 9. From germline, CDR1 is MNHEY and CDR2 SVGAGI. The CDR3 spans 15 residues. CDR3 protein: CASSLVASGNYEQYF. The CDR3, as DNA: TGTGCCAGCAGTTTGGTGGCTAGCGGCAACTACGAGCAGTACTTC.

This clonotype was found many times. This sequence joins TRBV7-3 and TRBJ2-2; a possible D gene is TRBD1 (6 bases). V lost 1 base to trimming and J lost 6 bases, with 12 bases between them. CDR3 length: 15 residues. CDR1 and CDR2 from the germline V gene are SGHTA and FQGTGA. CDR3 in DNA: TGTGCCAGCAGCTTAAATAGCAGGGGCGCCGGGGAGCTGTTTTTT. It codes for CASSLNSRGAGELFF.

This clonotype was recorded at least ten times. The CDR3 spells CASSPGGISVYEQYF. The CDR3 DNA sequence: TGCGCCAGCAGCCCGGGGGGGATTAGCGTCTACGAGCAGTACTTC. V gene TRBV5-1 combines with J gene TRBJ2-7, with 8 bases lining up with TRBD2. The CDR3 length is 15 residues. From germline, CDR1 is SGHRS and CDR2 YFSETQ. The junction had 9 bases not matched to a gene; V was cut back by 4 bases and J by 3 bases.

The sample holds a few counts of this clonotype. The rearrangement links TRBV7-2 to TRBJ2-7; possible D gene TRBD2, 5 bases. Germline values: CDR1 SGHTA, CDR2 FQGNSA. V was shortened by 4 bases and J by 7 bases, with 17 bases between the two germline ends. The CDR3 runs 14 residues. The CDR3 sequence: CASSYLGEPGEQYF. CDR3 in DNA: TGTGCCAGCAGCTACCTTGGGGAGCCGGGGGAGCAGTACTTC.

This clonotype appeared a few times. The chain's CDR3 is CSASRGLTYEQYF. The CDR3 DNA reads as TGCAGCGCGTCAAGGGGGCTTACCTACGAGCAGTACTTC. The chain employs TRBV29-1 and TRBJ2-7, with 7 bases that match TRBD1. CDR3 length: 13 amino acids. The germline gives CDR1 SQVTM, CDR2 ANQGSEA. V lost 7 bases to trimming and J lost 2 bases; unmatched junction nucleotides: 8.

This clonotype appeared many times. The chain links TRBV6-1 to TRBJ2-1; 9 bases fit TRBD2. Germline assignment: CDR1 MNHNS and CDR2 SASEGT. V trimming: 5 bases; J trimming: 6 bases; junction bases outside the gene matches: 5. The CDR3 consists of 14 residues. The CDR3 DNA follows: TGTGCCAGCAGTCCCGGGACTAGCTTCAATGAGCAGTTCTTC. Its protein is CASSPGTSFNEQFF.

J is TRBJ2-6 and V is TRBV4-1; D is possibly TRBD2 (5 bases). Deletions cut 4 bases from V and 4 bases from J, with 14 bases between. The CDR3 sequence is 16 residues long. The germline V gene has CDR1 MGHRA and CDR2 YSYEKL. The CDR3 spells CASSPARVKGANVLTF. CDR3 nucleotide sequence: TGCGCCAGCAGCCCGGCGAGGGTGAAAGGGGCCAACGTCCTGACTTTC.

The rearrangement joins TRBV20-1 to TRBJ2-2; 7 bases are shared with TRBD2. The CDR3 extends over 14 amino acids. V was clipped by 6 bases and J by 6 bases; unmatched bases: 10. The V gene's germline CDR1 is DFQATT and CDR2 SNEGSKA (reference sequence). The DNA of the CDR3 is TGCAGTGCCATAATGCGGGGGTCGGCCGGGGAGCTGTTTTTT. Translated: CSAIMRGSAGELFF.

The chain has TRBV27 and TRBJ1-6; D gene unclear. Trimming shortened V by 5 bases and J by 7 bases, and 15 bases separated the two germline ends. The CDR3 is 15 amino acids. Germline V CDR1 and CDR2: MNHEY, SMNVEV (reference sequence). CDR3 nucleotides: TGTGCCAGCAGTAGGCTGGGGTTAGTGAATTCACCCCTCCACTTT. It encodes CASSRLGLVNSPLHF.

This clonotype was found many times. This chain uses TRBV12-3 or TRBV12-4 with TRBJ2-2, with unresolved D. Trimming removed 4 bases from V and 5 bases from J, with 14 bases in between. This CDR3 comprises 15 residues. CDR3 residues: CASSSGVVYTGELFF. Written as DNA, the CDR3 is TGTGCCAGCAGTTCCGGTGTGGTTTATACCGGGGAGCTGTTTTTT.

At least ten counts were recorded for this clonotype. The rearrangement uses TRBV7-2 and TRBJ2-1; weak D call: TRBD2 (6 bases). There are 15 residues in the CDR3. Trimming cost V 5 bases and J 2 bases, with 13 bases left between them. In germline, CDR1 is SGHTA, CDR2 FQGNSA. In DNA form, the CDR3 reads TGTGCCAGCAGCATCCGGGAGAGTCCCTACAATGAGCAGTTCTTC. Translating it yields CASSIRESPYNEQFF.

This clonotype was seen only a few times. DNA of the CDR3: TGCAGTGCCAAGTTTGGGGGGCGATCACCCCTCCACTTT. It encodes CSAKFGGRSPLHF. This sequence joins TRBV20-1 and TRBJ1-6, with D perhaps matching TRBD1 (6 bases). This CDR3 spans 13 amino acids. Germline V gene lookup returns CDR1 DFQATT and CDR2 SNEGSKA (reference sequence). V lost 6 bases and J 10 bases, leaving 16 bases between the germline ends.

The chain links TRBV20-1 to TRBJ2-3, with unresolved D. Per germline, CDR1 DFQATT and CDR2 SNEGSKA (reference sequence). This CDR3 region has 15 residues. The V end was cut by 0 bases, the J end by 1 base, with 11 bases between. The CDR3 DNA reads as TGCAGTGCTAGAGATCGGGTAGCCGGCACAGATACGCAGTATTTT. Translating it yields CSARDRVAGTDTQYF.

This clonotype was counted at least ten times. The gene calls are TRBV7-2 and TRBJ2-2; unclear D gene. Trimming cost V 2 bases and J 1 base, with 8 bases left between them. The germline gives CDR1 SGHTA, CDR2 FQGNSA. The CDR3 runs to 15 residues. The CDR3 coding sequence is TGTGCCAGCAGCTTAAATTCGGGGAACACCGGGGAGCTGTTTTTT. It codes for CASSLNSGNTGELFF.

Ten or more counts support this clonotype. The chain couples TRBV10-3 to TRBJ1-1, with 8 bases matching TRBD1. Germline V lookup: CDR1 ENHRY, CDR2 SYGVKD. The CDR3 contains 16 residues. J gave up 1 base and V 0 bases, and 4 bases lay outside the gene matches. CDR3 sequence reads: CAISESGQASNTEAFF. As DNA, the CDR3 is TGTGCCATCAGTGAGTCGGGACAGGCGTCGAACACTGAAGCTTTCTTT.

The rearrangement uses TRBV29-1 and TRBJ2-7; possible D gene TRBD2, 6 bases. V lost 3 bases and J lost 7, with 16 bases in between. The length of the CDR3 is 13 residues. The germline CDR1 and CDR2 sequences are SQVTM and ANQGSEA. The chain's CDR3 is CSVDGQLAGEQYF. For the CDR3, the DNA is TGCAGCGTTGATGGGCAGTTGGCGGGAGAGCAGTACTTC.

This clonotype was counted ten times or more. The genes are TRBV12-3 or TRBV12-4 and TRBJ1-5; D is undetermined. CDR3 size: 12 residues. Trimming removed 8 bases at V and 6 bases at J, with 11 bases between. As DNA, the CDR3 is TGTGCCAGCGGCGACATACCTCAGCCCCAGCATTTT. Its protein product is CASGDIPQPQHF.

The V call is TRBV15, the J call TRBJ1-1, with 8 bases matching TRBD1. The germline CDR1 and CDR2 sequences are LNHNV and YYDKDF (reference sequence). V gave up 3 bases and J gave up 1 base; unmatched junction bases: 7. The CDR3 extends over 16 amino acids. DNA of the CDR3: TGTGCCACCAGCAGCGCTCTAGGGACAGGGAACACTGAAGCTTTCTTT. Translated: CATSSALGTGNTEAFF.

This clonotype was counted a few times. The genes are TRBV7-2 and TRBJ2-1; D possibly corresponds to TRBD2 (6 bases). The V gene lost 0 bases and the J gene lost 5 bases, with 11 bases spanning the gap. CDR1 is SGHTA and CDR2 is FQGNSA in the germline V gene. CDR3 length equals 15 residues. As DNA, the CDR3 is TGTGCCAGCAGCTTAGCGTGGGGCGGGAACAATGAGCAGTTCTTC. Its protein is CASSLAWGGNNEQFF.

This clonotype was observed at least ten times. The J gene is TRBJ2-6, the V gene TRBV5-1; no firm D call. CDR3 length equals 17 residues. V was pared by 0 bases and J by 0 bases, with 10 bases between. The germline V gene has CDR1 SGHRS and CDR2 YFSETQ. The CDR3 nucleotides read TGCGCCAGCAGCTTGGATCCTCTTCCCTCTGGGGCCAACGTCCTGACTTTC. Translation: CASSLDPLPSGANVLTF.